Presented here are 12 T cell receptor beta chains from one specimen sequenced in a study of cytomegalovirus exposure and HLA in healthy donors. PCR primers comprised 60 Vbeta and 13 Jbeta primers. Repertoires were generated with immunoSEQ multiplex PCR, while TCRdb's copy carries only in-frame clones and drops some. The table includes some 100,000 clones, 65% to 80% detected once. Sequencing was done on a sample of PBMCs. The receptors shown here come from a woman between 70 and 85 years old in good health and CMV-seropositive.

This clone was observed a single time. The CDR3 DNA reads as TGTGCCAGCACCTCAACCATCGGAGAGACCCAGTACTTC. This sequence encodes CASTSTIGETQYF. V gene TRBV6-5 combines with J gene TRBJ2-5; D unresolved. Germline CDR1 and CDR2: MNHEY and SVGAGI. V was pared by 7 bases and J by 4 bases, with 13 bases between. There are 13 residues in the CDR3.

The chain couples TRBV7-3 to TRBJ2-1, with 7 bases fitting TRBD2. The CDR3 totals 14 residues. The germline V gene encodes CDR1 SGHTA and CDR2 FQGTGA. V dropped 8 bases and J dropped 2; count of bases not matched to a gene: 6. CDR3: CASGVRGAYNEQFF. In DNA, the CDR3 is TGTGCCAGCGGGGTTCGGGGGGCCTACAATGAGCAGTTCTTC.

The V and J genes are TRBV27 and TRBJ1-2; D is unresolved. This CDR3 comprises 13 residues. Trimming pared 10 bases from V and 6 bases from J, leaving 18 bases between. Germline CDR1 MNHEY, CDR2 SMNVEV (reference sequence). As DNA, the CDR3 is TGTGCCACGACCGGGGTAGGAGGTGATGGCTACACCTTC. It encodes CATTGVGGDGYTF.

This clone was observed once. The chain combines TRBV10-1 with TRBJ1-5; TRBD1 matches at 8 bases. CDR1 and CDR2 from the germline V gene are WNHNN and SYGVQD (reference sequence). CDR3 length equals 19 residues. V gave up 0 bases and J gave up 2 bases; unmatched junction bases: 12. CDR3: CASSESTGRGRLGNQPQHF. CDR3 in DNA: TGCGCCAGCAGTGAGTCGACAGGCAGGGGGCGACTCGGCAATCAGCCCCAGCATTTT.

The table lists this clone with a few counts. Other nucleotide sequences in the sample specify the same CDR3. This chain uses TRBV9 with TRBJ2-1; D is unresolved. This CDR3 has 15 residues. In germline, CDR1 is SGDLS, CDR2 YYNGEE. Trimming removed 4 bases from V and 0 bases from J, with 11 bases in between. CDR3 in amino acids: CASSNQDSSYNEQFF. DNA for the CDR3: TGTGCCAGCAGCAACCAGGATAGCTCCTACAATGAGCAGTTCTTC.

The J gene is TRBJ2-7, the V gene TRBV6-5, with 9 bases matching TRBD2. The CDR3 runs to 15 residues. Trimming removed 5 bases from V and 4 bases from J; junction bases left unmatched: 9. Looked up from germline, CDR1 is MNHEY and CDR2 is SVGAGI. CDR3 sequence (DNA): TGTGCCAGCAGTCCAACGAGGCTAGCGGGGTACGAGCAGTACTTC. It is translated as CASSPTRLAGYEQYF.

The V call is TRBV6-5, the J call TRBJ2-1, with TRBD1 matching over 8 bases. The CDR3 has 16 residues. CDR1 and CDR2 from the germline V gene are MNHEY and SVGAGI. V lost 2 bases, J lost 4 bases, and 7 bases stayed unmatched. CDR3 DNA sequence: TGTGCCAGCAGTTACACTCGACAGGGGCAGTACAATGAGCAGTTCTTC. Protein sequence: CASSYTRQGQYNEQFF.

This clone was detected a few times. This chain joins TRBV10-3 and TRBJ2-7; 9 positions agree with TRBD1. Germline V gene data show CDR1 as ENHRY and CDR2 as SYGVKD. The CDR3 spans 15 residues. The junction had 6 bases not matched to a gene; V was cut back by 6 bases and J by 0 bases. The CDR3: CAIRGTGPNSYEQYF. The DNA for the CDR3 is TGTGCCATCAGAGGGACAGGGCCGAACTCCTACGAGCAGTACTTC.

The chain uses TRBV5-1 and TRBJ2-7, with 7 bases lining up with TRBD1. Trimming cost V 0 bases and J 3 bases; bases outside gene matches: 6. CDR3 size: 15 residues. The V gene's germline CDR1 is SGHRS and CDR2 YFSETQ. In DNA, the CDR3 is TGCGCCAGCAGCTTGGCACTAGGGGGCTTCTACGAGCAGTACTTC. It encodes CASSLALGGFYEQYF.

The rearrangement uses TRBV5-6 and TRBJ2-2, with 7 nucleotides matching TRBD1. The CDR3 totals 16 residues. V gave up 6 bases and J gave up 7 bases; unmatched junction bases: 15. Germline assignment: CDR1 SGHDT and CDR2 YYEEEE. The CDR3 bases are TGTGCCAGCACCCCCCGGGACAGAATCGTCATCGGGGAGCTGTTTTTT. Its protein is CASTPRDRIVIGELFF.

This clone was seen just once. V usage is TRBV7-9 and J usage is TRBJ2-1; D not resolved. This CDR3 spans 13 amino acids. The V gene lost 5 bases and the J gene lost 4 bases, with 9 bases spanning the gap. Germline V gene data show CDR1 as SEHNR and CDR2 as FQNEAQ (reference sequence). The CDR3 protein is CASSVVLYNEQFF. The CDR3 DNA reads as TGTGCCAGCAGCGTAGTCCTTTACAATGAGCAGTTCTTC.

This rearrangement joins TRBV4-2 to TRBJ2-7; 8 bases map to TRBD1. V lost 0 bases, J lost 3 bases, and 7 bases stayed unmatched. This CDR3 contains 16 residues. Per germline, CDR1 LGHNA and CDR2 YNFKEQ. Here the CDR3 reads CASSQDRGQGYYEQYF. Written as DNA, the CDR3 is TGTGCCAGCAGCCAAGATCGCGGACAGGGATACTACGAGCAGTACTTC.